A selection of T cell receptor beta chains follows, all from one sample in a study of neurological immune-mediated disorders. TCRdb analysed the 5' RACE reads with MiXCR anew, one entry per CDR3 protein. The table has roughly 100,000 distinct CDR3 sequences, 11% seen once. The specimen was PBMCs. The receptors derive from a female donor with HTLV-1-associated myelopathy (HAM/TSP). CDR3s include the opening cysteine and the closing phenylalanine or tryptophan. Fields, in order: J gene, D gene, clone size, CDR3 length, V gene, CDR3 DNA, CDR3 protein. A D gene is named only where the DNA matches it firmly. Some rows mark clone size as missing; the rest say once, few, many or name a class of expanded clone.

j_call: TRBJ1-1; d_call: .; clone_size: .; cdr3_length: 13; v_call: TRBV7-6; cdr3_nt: TGTGCCAGCAGCTTAGCGATCGGAACTGAAGCTTTCTTT; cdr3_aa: CASSLAIGTEAFF
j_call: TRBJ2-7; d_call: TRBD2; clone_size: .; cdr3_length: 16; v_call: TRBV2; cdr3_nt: TGTGCCAGCAGTGAGGGTAGCGGGGGGCACTCCTACGAGCAGTACTTC; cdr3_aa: CASSEGSGGHSYEQYF
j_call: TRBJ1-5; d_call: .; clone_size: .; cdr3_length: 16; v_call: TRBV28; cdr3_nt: TGTGCCAGCAACTCGGCAGGGGATCTGAGCAATCAGCCCCAGCATTTT; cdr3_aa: CASNSAGDLSNQPQHF
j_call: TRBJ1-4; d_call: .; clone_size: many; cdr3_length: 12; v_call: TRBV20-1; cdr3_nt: TGCAGTGCTCCCCTCGTGGGTGAAAAACTGTTTTTT; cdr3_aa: CSAPLVGEKLFF
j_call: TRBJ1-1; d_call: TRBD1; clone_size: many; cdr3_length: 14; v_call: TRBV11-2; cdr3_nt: TGTGCCAGCAGCTTGGAAATGGACAGGCTGGAAGCTTTCTTT; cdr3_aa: CASSLEMDRLEAFF
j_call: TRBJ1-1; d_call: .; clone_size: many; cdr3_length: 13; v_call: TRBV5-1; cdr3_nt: TGCGCCAGCAGCCCGGACAGTAACACTGAAGCTTTCTTT; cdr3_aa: CASSPDSNTEAFF
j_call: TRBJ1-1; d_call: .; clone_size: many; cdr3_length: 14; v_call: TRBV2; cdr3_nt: TGTGCCAGCAGATACAGAGAACTGAACACTGAAGCTTTCTTT; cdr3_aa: CASRYRELNTEAFF
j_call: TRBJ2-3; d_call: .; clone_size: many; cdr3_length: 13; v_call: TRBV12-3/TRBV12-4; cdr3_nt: TGTGCCAGCAGGAAAACTAGCACAGATACGCAGTATTTT; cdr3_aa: CASRKTSTDTQYF
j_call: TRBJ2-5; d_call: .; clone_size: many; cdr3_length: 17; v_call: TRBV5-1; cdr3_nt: TGCGCCAGCAGCTTCACCGCCGAGGACCCCGGTAGAGAGACCCAGTACTTC; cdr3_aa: CASSFTAEDPGRETQYF
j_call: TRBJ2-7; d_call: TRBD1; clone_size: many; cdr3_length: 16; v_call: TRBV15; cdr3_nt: TGTGCTACCAGCACCTACCTAGGGACAGGGGACAACGAGCAGTACTTC; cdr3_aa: CATSTYLGTGDNEQYF
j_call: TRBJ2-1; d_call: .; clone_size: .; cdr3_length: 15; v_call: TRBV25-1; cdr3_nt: TGTGCCAGCAGTGATGAGGTAGTGGGGGACAATGAGCAGTTCTTC; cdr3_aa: CASSDEVVGDNEQFF
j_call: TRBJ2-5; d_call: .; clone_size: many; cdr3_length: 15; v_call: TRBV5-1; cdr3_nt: TGCGCCAGCAGTCCTTCCGACGGGACCCAAGAGACCCAGTACTTC; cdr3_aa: CASSPSDGTQETQYF
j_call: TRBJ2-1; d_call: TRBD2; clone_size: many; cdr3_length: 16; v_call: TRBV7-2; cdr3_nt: TGTGCCAGCAGCTTAGGACTAGCGGGGGGAAATGGGAAGCAGTTCTTC; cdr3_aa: CASSLGLAGGNGKQFF
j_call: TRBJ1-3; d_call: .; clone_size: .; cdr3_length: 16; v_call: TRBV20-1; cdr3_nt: TGCAGTGCTAGACACGTCAACAGGGCAGACGGAAACACCATATATTTT; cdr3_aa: CSARHVNRADGNTIYF
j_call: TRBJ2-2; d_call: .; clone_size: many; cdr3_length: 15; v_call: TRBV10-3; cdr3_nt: TGTGCCGCCCGACAGTCGACTGTCCGGGGCGGGGAGCTGTTTTTT; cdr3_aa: CAARQSTVRGGELFF
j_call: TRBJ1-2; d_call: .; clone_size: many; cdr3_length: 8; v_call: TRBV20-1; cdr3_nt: TGCGGGGCTGATAGCCAGACCTTC; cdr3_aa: CGADSQTF
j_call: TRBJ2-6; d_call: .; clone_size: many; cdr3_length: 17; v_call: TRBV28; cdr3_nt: TGTGCCAGCAGCTTGGGTGGTCTGGACTCTGGGGCCAACGTCCTGACTTTC; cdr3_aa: CASSLGGLDSGANVLTF
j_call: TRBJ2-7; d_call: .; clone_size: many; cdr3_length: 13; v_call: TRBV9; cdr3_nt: TGTGCCAGCAGCGTAGGGCAAACCGGCCAGCAGTACTTC; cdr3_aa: CASSVGQTGQQYF
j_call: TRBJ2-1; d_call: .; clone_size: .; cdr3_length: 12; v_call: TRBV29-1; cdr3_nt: TGCAGCGTTCAGGCAGGGAAGAATGAGCAGTTCTTC; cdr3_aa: CSVQAGKNEQFF
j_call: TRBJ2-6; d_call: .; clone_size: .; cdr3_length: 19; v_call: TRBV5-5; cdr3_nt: TGTGCCAGCAGCTTAAAAATCGGTTCTCTAAACTCTGGGGCCAACGTCCTGACTTTC; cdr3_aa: CASSLKIGSLNSGANVLTF
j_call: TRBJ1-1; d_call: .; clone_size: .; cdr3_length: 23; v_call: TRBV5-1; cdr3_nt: .; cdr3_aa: CASTNQTSMYLCASSFRAEGAFF
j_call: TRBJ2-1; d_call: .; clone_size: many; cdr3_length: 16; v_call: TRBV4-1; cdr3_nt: TGCGCCAGCAGCCAAGATGCAGGGGCAAGCTACAATGAGCAGTTCTTC; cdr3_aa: CASSQDAGASYNEQFF
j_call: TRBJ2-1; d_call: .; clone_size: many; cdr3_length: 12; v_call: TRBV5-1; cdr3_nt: TGCGCCAGCAGCTTTGCAGACAATGAGCAGTTCTTC; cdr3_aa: CASSFADNEQFF
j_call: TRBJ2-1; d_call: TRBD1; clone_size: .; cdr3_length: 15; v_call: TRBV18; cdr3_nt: TGTACCAGCTCAGGACAGGGCGGTTCCTACAATGAGAAGTTCTTC; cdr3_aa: CTSSGQGGSYNEKFF
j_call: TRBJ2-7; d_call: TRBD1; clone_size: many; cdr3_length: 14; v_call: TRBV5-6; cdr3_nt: TGTGCCAGCAGGCTCCGGGACAGCTCCTACGAGCAGTACTTC; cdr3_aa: CASRLRDSSYEQYF
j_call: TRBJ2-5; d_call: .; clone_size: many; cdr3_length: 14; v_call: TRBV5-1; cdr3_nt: TGCGCCAGCAGCCCGGACCCTCCAGTGGAGACCCAGTACTTC; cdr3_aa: CASSPDPPVETQYF
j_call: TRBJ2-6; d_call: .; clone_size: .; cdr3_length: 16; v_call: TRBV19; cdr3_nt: TGTGCCAGTATTATGTCCCAGGGGTCTGGGGCCAACGTCCTGACTTTC; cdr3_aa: CASIMSQGSGANVLTF
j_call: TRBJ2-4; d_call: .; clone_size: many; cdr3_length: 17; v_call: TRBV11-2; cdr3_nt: TGTGCCAGCAGCTTAGTACCGACCACGGGGACCAAAAACATTCAGTACTTC; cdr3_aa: CASSLVPTTGTKNIQYF
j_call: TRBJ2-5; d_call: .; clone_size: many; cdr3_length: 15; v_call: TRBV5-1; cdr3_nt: TGCGCCAGCGCCTTACCGGGACCGAAAGGAGAGACCCAGTACTTC; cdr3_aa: CASALPGPKGETQYF
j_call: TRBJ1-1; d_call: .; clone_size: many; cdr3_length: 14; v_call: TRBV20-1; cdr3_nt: TGCAGTGCTAGCTTGGGAATCCTGGACACTGAAGCTTTCTTT; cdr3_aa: CSASLGILDTEAFF
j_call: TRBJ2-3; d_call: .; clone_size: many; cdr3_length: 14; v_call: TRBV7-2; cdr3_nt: TGTGCCAGCAGCCCGGACCCCCCAGCAGATACGCAGTATTTT; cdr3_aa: CASSPDPPADTQYF
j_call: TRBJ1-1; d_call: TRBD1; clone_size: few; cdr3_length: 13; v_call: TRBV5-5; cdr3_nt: TGTGCCAGCAGCTTGGCACAGGGGACTGAAGCTTTCTTT; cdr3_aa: CASSLAQGTEAFF
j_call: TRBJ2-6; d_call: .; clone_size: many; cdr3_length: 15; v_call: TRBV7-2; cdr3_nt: TGTGCCAGCAGCGCCGACTCCTCTGGGGCCAACGTCCTGACTTTC; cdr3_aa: CASSADSSGANVLTF
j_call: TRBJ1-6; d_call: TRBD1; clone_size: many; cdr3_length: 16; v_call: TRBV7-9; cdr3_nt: TGTGCCAGCAGCTTAGGTGCGGGGACAGCTAATTCACCCCTCCACTTT; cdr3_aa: CASSLGAGTANSPLHF
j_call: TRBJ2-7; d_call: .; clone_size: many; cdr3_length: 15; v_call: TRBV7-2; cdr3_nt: TGTGCCAGCAGCTTTGGTCAGGGGTTGGCCTACGAGCAGTACTTC; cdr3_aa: CASSFGQGLAYEQYF
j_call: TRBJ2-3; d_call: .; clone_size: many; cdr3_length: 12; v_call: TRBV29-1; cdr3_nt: TGCAGCGTTGCCCCTGATGTCGATACGCAGTATTTT; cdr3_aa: CSVAPDVDTQYF
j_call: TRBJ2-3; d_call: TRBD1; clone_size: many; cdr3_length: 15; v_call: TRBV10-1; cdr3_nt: TGCGCCAGCACCAGGGGACAGGGTTCAGCAGATACGCAGTATTTT; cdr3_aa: CASTRGQGSADTQYF
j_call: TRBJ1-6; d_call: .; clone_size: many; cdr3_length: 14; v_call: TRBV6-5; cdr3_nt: TGTGCCAGCAGGGAGGGCAGGGGCAATTCACCCCTCCACTTT; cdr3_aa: CASREGRGNSPLHF
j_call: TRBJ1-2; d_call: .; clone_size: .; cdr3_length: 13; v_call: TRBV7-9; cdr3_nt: TGTGCCAGCAGCTTAGCGGGTTCTGGTGGCTACACCTTC; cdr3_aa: CASSLAGSGGYTF
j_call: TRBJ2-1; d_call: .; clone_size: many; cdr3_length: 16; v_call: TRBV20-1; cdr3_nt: TGCAGTGCTAGAGATCGAGGGGACTTTCCCTACAATGAGCAGTTCTTC; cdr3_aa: CSARDRGDFPYNEQFF
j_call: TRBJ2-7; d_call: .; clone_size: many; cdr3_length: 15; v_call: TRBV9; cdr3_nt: TGTGCCAGCAGCGCCAATCCGGGACCCGGCTACGAGCAGTACTTC; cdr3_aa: CASSANPGPGYEQYF
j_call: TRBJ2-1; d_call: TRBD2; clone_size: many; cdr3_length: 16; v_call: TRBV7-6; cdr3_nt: TGTGCCAGCAGCTTAGCGACTAACCCTTCGGGGGGTGAGCAGTTCTTC; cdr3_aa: CASSLATNPSGGEQFF
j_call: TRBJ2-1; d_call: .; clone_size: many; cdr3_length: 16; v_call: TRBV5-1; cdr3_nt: TGCGCCAGCAGCTCCGGACTATTTAGCTCCTACAATGAGCAGTTCTTC; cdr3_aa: CASSSGLFSSYNEQFF
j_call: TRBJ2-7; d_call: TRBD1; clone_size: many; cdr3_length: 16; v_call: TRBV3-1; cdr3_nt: TGTGCCAGCAGCCAAGGTTCCGGGACAGGGTTTCAAGAGCAGTACTTC; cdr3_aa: CASSQGSGTGFQEQYF
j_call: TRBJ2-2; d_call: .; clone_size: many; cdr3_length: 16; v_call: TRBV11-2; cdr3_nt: TGTGCCAGCAGCTCCAGGGTTTCGGCGAACACCGGGGAGCTGTTTTTT; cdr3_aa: CASSSRVSANTGELFF
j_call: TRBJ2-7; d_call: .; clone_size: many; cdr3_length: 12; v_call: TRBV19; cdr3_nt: TGTGCCAGTAGTATTGGGCGTTACGAGCAGTACTTC; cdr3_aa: CASSIGRYEQYF
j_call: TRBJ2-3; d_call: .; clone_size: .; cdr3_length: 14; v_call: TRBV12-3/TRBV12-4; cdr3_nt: TGTGCCAGCAGTTGTTGGGGGGACACAGATACGCAGTATTTT; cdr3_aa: CASSCWGDTDTQYF
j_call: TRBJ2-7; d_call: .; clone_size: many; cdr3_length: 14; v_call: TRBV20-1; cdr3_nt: TGCAGTGCTAGTTCCAGAACCGAATCCTACGAGCAGTACTTC; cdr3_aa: CSASSRTESYEQYF
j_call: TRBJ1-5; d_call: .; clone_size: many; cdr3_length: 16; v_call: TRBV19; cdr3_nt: TGTGCCAGTACCCGGGGGGGGGACGGAATAAATCAGCCCCAGCATTTT; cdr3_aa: CASTRGGDGINQPQHF
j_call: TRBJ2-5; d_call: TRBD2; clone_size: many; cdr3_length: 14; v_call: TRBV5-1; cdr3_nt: TGCGCCAGCAGCACAAGCGGGGGGGTCGAGACCCAGTACTTC; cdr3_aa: CASSTSGGVETQYF
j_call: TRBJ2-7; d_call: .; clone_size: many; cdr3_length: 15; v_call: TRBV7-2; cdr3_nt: TGTGCCAGCAGCGAAGACGGTTGGCGCCCCTACGAGCAGTACTTC; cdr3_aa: CASSEDGWRPYEQYF
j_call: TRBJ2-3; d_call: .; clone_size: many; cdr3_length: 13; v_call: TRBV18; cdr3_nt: TGTGCCAGCTCGCGGGGAGTCTCGGATACGCAGTATTTT; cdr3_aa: CASSRGVSDTQYF
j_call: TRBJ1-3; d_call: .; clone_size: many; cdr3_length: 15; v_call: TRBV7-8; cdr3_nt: TGTGCCAGCAGTTCCAGACCCGTATCTGGAAACACCATATATTTT; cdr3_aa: CASSSRPVSGNTIYF
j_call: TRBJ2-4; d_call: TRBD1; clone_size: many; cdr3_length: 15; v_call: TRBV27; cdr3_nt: TGTGCCAGCAGTCCGACAGGGGGCGCGGGGGGCATTCAGTACTTC; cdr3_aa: CASSPTGGAGGIQYF